The 3 T cell receptor beta chains below come from one sample, sequenced in a study of T cell clones after liver transplantation. Sequencing used immunoSEQ multiplex PCR; TCRdb keeps in-frame clones, though not all of them. The sample lists tens of thousands of clones; over 65% were seen once. The sample here was CD4+ T cells from blood, taken at the 22-month timepoint. The receptors were gathered from a human patient who received a liver transplant. A share of the T cells may be of graft donor origin.

The CDR3 loop is CASSAQDNSNQPQHF. CDR3 coding DNA: TGTGCCAGCAGCGCTCAGGACAATAGCAATCAGCCCCAGCATTTT. The J gene is TRBJ1-5, the V gene TRBV6-5; TRBD1 is a possible D gene (5 bases). The CDR3 loop spans 15 amino acids. V dropped 6 bases and J dropped 0 bases, with 12 bases sitting between them. Germline CDR1 and CDR2: MNHEY and SVGAGI.

This CDR3 is CSVEEPRDTEAFF. The CDR3 region has the DNA TGCAGCGTTGAAGAGCCGAGGGACACTGAAGCTTTCTTT. The genes are TRBV29-1 and TRBJ1-1; D gene ambiguous. CDR1 and CDR2 from the germline V gene are SQVTM and ANQGSEA. This CDR3 contains 13 residues. V shed 0 bases and J shed 3 bases, with 8 bases lying between them.

This clone was seen once. The DNA of the CDR3 is TGTGCCATCAGTCTCGGGACAGGGGTCACCGGGGAGCTGTTTTTT. It translates to CAISLGTGVTGELFF. The chain joins TRBV10-3 to TRBJ2-2; 10 nucleotides agree with TRBD1. CDR1 and CDR2 from the germline V gene are ENHRY and SYGVKD. The V and J ends lost 5 bases and 4 bases, in that order; junction bases with no gene match: 4. This CDR3 region has 15 residues.